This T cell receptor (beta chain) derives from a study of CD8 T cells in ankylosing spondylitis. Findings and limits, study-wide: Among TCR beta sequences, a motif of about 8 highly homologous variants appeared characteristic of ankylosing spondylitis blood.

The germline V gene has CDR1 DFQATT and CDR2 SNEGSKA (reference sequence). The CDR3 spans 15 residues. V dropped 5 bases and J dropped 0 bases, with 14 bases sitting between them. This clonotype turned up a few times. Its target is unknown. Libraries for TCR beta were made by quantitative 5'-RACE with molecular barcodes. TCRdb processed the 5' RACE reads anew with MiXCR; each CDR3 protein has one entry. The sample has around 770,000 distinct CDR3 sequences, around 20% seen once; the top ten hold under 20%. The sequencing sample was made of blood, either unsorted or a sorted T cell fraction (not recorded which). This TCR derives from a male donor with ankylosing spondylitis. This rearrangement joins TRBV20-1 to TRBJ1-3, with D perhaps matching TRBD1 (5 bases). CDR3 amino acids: CSARDGVGSGNTIYF. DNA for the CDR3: TGCAGTGCTCGGGACGGGGTCGGCTCTGGAAACACCATATATTTT.